This TCR beta chain was recorded in a study of T cell repertoires and leukemia-associated antigens. About this clonotype itself: The target antigen is unknown. Relative to the germline gene, one junction end is altered; a read error may explain this.

The CD3+ T cells first had an overnight rest without serum. TCRdb re-analysed the 5' RACE reads in MiXCR, keeping a single row per CDR3 protein. The sample has some 12,000 distinct CDR3 sequences, less than 45% seen once. This CDR3 has 16 amino acids. Looked up from germline, CDR1 is MNHEY and CDR2 is SMNVEV (reference sequence). Sequenced sample: CD3+ T cells sorted from blood and cultured. The origin of this receptor is a female donor in good health. V and J are TRBV27 and TRBJ2-7, with TRBD1 as a possible D gene (6 bases). The CDR3: CVSSLSGAATSYEQYF. In nucleotides, the CDR3 is TGTGTCAGCAGTTTATCAGGGGCAGCCACATCCTACGAGCAGTACTTC.